The subject of this entry is one TCR beta chain. Its antigen is currently unknown. The data were obtained in a study of T cells in Graves' hyperthyroidism and ophthalmopathy. Study results and caveats: Blood samples included most of the expanded thyroid clonotypes exceeding 0.001.

The investigators amplified TCR beta CDR3 regions from RNA transcripts. HTBI primers were the set used in a first-round RT-PCR of the TCR CDR3. TCRdb processed the multiplex PCR reads anew with MiXCR; each CDR3 protein has one entry. The top ten clones hold approximately 32% of a sample with hundreds of thousands of distinct CDR3 sequences, roughly a quarter of them seen once. V lost 4 bases to trimming and J lost 6 bases; unmatched junction nucleotides: 6. The CDR3 extends over 15 amino acids. Germline V gives CDR1 MNHNS, CDR2 SASEGT. With duration under 3 months, ophthalmopathy was active: Clinical Activity Score at least 3, NOSPECS at least 4.

The source of this sequence is a middle-aged woman with Graves' ophthalmopathy. The sequencing sample was made of blood. This chain connects TRBV6-1 to TRBJ2-7; 13 bases match TRBD2. Here the CDR3 reads CASSVTSGRATEQYF. CDR3 coding DNA: TGTGCCAGCAGTGTAACTAGCGGGAGGGCCACCGAGCAGTACTTC.